This T cell receptor beta chain was identified in a study of cytomegalovirus exposure and HLA in healthy donors listed by TCRdb under 2017. Background on the whole study: According to a later analysis, one platform produced both the 120 validation repertoires and the approximately 660 repertoires of the first cohort. The study aimed to test whether cataloging public T cell receptors could reveal signatures of past pathogen exposure. Besides the first cohort of roughly 700 subjects, a separate validation cohort made up of about 120 different subjects was used. To predict cytomegalovirus infection status, the study brought together high-throughput TCR immunosequencing, statistical association of individual TCRs with disease status, and machine learning.

The library was made by the immunoSEQ multiplex PCR assay. The original pipeline was this. A statistical classification framework was developed to diagnose cytomegalovirus status using the catalog of TCR beta chain sequences. TCRdb took this table from immuneACCESS and kept in-frame rearrangements with V and J called. Such tables lack part of the clones; where checked against another copy, unresolved V genes explain under half of the gap, and the rest is unexplained. The DNA gave D and trimming, while V, J and clone size come from that table. Within this sample are over 85,000 clones, with 70% to 90% of them counted one time only. The ten largest clones take up 1.4% of the sample. Overall study outcomes, separate from this receptor: The study gave a list of more than 150 TCR beta chains associated with cytomegalovirus. While some public TCRs were present in many individuals, most TCR sequences turned up only very rarely across donors. A few of the identified cytomegalovirus-associated TCR beta chains were confirmed in vitro to be specific for cytomegalovirus antigens. The classifier was reported to diagnose cytomegalovirus status with high specificity and sensitivity in both the original cohort and the validation cohort. The authors suggested that the approach could potentially be extended to other disease states and immunological phenotypes. A later analysis lacked HLA typing for the validation cohort, so it scored co-occurrence in that cohort across all 120 repertoires. Subsequent analysis determined that TCRs grouped into clusters in the first cohort also showed a tendency toward co-occurrence across the 90 to 150 validation repertoires, and roughly 95% of cluster scores exceeded 0.

The donors were included in the validation cohort of around 120 subjects, a group kept apart from the approximately 700-subject first cohort. Note on this clone: Its target antigen remains unknown. Base qualities are not provided; no much larger clone lies one nucleotide away.

The sequencing input was PBMCs. The sequence was collected from a woman under 40 in good health and CMV-seropositive.

The DNA reads as follows: TGCAGCGTGGCCACCGGGACTAGCTCGAATGAGCAGTTCTTC. This codes for CSVATGTSSNEQFF. The sequence links TRBV29-1 to TRBJ2-1, and 9 junction bases match TRBD2. Reading from cysteine to phenylalanine, the CDR3 counts 14 amino acids. Only the CDR3 DNA is retained, 42 bases long and in frame from the first base. The germline V gene sets CDR1 to SQVTM and CDR2 to ANQGSEA. After removal of 6 bases from V and 7 bases from J, the junction retains 10 bases not matched to a gene.